This T cell receptor (beta chain) was sequenced in a study of T-cell memory formation after mild COVID-19. Whole-study findings and limits: A subset of responding clones appeared in pre-infection memory, suggesting cross-reactive memory joined. Day 15 to 85 contracting clones showed balanced CD4/CD8; later expanders leaned CD4+.

This clonotype was observed a few times. The antigen remains undetermined. Via MiXCR, TCRdb re-called the 5' RACE reads, giving one row per CDR3 protein. The sample includes 250,000 to 300,000 distinct CDR3 sequences, 15% to 20% seen only once; the top ten take 22%. V dropped 7 bases and J dropped 4 bases, with 17 bases sitting between them. The germline V gene has CDR1 SQVTM and CDR2 ANQGSEA. The CDR3 has 14 amino acids. The J gene is TRBJ2-1, the V gene TRBV29-1, with D possibly matching TRBD1 (8 bases). The sequence was obtained from a young man who had mild COVID-19 (a few samples of this study predate the infection). Cell type and time point are not known. Sequenced input: PBMCs or a T cell subset sorted from them (not recorded which). The CDR3 loop reads CSAGGQGAYNEQFF. The CDR3 nucleotides are TGCAGCGCGGGGGGTCAGGGGGCTTACAATGAGCAGTTCTTC.